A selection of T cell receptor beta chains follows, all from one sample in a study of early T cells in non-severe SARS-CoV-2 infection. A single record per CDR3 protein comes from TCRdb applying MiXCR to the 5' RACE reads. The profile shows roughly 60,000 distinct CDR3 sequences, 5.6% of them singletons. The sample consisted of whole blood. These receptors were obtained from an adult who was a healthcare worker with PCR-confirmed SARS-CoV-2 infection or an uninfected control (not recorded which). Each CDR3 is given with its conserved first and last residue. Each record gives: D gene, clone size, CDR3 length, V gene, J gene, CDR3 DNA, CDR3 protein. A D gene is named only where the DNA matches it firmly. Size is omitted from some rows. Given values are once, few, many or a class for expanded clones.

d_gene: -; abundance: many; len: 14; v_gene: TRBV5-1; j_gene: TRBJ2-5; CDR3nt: TGCGCCAGCAGCTTGCCCGGGGGAGCTGAGACCCAGTACTTC; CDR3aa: CASSLPGGAETQYF
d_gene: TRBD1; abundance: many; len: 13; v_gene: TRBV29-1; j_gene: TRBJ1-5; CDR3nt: TGCAGCTGTGGACAGGGTCCAAATCAGCCCCAGCATTTT; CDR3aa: CSCGQGPNQPQHF
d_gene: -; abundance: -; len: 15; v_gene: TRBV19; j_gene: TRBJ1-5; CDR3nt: TGTGCCAGTCAAGTAGGGGATTATAGCAATCAGCCCCAGCATTTT; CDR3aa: CASQVGDYSNQPQHF
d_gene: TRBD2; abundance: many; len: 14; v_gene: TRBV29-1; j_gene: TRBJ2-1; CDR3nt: TGCAGCGGAAAAGCGGGAGGGCCCCAAAATGAGCAGTTCTTC; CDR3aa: CSGKAGGPQNEQFF
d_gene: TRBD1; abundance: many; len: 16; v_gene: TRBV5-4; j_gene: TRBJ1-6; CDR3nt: TGTGCCAGCAGTTCCAGGACAGGGAGAATTTATTCACCCCTCCACTTT; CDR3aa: CASSSRTGRIYSPLHF
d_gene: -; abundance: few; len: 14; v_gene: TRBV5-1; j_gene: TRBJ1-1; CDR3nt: TGCGCCAGCAGCTGGGGGAGACAGGATACTGAAGCTTTCTTT; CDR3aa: CASSWGRQDTEAFF
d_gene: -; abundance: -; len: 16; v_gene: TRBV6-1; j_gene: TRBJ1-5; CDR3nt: TGTGCCAGCAGTCAATACGGACAGAATAGCAATCAGCCCCAGCATTTT; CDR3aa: CASSQYGQNSNQPQHF
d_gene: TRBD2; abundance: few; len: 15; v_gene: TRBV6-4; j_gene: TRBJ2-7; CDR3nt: TGTGCCAGCAGTGAGGGGACTAGCGGGAGCCACGAGCAGTACTTC; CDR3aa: CASSEGTSGSHEQYF
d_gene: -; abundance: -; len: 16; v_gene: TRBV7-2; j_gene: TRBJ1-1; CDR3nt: TGTGCCAGCAGTCCCAACGCGCCCGGGCCGAACACTGAAGCTTTCTTT; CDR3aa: CASSPNAPGPNTEAFF
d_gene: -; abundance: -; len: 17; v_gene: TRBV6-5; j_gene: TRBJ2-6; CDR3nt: TGTGCCAGCAGTTCCGTCGCACTAGACTCTGGGGCCAACGTCCTGACTTTC; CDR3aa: CASSSVALDSGANVLTF
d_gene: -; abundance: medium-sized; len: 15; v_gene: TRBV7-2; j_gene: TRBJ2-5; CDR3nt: TGTGCCAGCAGCTTACTGCCTAGCTGGCAAGAGACCCAGTACTTC; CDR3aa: CASSLLPSWQETQYF
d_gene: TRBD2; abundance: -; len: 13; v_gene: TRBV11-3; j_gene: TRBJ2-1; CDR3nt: TGTGCCAGCAGCCGCGGGGGTGGTTATGAGCAGTTCTTC; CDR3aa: CASSRGGGYEQFF
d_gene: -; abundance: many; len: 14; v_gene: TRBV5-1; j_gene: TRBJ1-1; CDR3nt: TGCGCCAGCAGCTTCTCAGCCGGGAACACTGAAGCTTTCTTT; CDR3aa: CASSFSAGNTEAFF
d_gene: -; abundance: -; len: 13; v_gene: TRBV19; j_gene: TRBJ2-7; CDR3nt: TGTGCCAGTAGTCCCCGGGCTTCCTACGAGCAGTACTTC; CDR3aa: CASSPRASYEQYF
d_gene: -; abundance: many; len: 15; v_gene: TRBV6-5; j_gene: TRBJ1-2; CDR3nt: TGTGCCAGCAGTTACTCCCCGCTGCCGGCGTATGGCTACACCTTC; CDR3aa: CASSYSPLPAYGYTF
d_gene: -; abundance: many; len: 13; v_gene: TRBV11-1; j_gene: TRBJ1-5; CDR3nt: TGTGCCAGCGCCAGGGGAGTCAATCAGCCCCAGCATTTT; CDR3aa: CASARGVNQPQHF
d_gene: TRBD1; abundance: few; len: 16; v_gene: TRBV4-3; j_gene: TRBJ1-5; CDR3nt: TGCGCCAGCAGCCAAGAAGTGGGACAGATCAATCAGCCCCAGCATTTT; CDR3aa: CASSQEVGQINQPQHF
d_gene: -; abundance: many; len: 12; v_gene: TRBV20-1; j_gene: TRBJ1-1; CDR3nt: TGCAGTGCTCCGAGTCGGCGCACTGAAGCTTTCTTT; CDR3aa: CSAPSRRTEAFF
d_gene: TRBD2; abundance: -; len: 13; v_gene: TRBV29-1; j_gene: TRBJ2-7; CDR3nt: TGCAGCTTTATGGGCCTAGCGGCCTACGAGCAGTACTTC; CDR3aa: CSFMGLAAYEQYF
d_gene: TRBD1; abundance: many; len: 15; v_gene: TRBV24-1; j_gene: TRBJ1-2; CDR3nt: TGTGCCACCAGTGATGGGGGAAAGGGGGCGTATGGCTACACCTTC; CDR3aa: CATSDGGKGAYGYTF
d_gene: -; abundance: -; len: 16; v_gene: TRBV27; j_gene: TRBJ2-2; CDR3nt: TGTGCCAGCAGTTTTATTAGCGTCCCTGACACCGGGGAGCTGTTTTTT; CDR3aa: CASSFISVPDTGELFF
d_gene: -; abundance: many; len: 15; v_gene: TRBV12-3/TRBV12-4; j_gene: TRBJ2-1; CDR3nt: TGTGCCAGCAGTCCGGACCCAGCCGGGACCCATGAGCAGTTCTTC; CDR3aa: CASSPDPAGTHEQFF
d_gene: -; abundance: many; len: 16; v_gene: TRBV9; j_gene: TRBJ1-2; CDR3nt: TGTGCCAGCAGCGCGGGCCCGGCAGGATTTAACTATGGCTACACCTTC; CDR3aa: CASSAGPAGFNYGYTF
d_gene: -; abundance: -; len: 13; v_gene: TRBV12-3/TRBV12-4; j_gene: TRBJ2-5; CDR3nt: TGTGCCAGCAGTAGTACCGCTAGGGAGACCCAGTACTTC; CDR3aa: CASSSTARETQYF
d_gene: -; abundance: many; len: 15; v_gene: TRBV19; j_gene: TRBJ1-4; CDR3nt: TGTGCCAGTAGTATTTCCGGCAGGGGCGATGAAAAACTGTTTTTT; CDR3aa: CASSISGRGDEKLFF
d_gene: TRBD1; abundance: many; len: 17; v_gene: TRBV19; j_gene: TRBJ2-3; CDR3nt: TGTGCCAGTAGTATAAGTATGGGGACAGCCCTCACAGATACGCAGTATTTT; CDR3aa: CASSISMGTALTDTQYF
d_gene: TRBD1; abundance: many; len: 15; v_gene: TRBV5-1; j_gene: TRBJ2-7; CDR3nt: TGCGCCAGCAGCTACGGACAGGGGAAGGATAGCGAGCAGTACTTC; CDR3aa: CASSYGQGKDSEQYF
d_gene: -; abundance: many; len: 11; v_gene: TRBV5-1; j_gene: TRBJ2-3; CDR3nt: TGCGCCAGCAGTATGGCAGATACGCAGTATTTT; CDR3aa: CASSMADTQYF
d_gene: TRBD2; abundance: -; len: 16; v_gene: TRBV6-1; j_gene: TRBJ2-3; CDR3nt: TGTGCCAGTTTCTCGCGGGGACTAGCGGTAACAGATACGCGGTATTTT; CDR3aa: CASFSRGLAVTDTRYF
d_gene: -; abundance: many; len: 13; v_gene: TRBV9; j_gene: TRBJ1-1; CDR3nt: TGTGCCAGCAGCGTAGCGGCTAGAACTGAAGCTTTCTTT; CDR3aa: CASSVAARTEAFF
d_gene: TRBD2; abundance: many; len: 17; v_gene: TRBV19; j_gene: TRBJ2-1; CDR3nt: TGTGCCAGTCAGGGACTAGCGGGAGCACGCCTCATAAGAGAGCAGTTCTTC; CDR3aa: CASQGLAGARLIREQFF
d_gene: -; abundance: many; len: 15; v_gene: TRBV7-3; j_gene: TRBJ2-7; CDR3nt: TGTGCCAGCAGCTTCCGGGACGGCGGCTCCTACGAGCAGTACTTC; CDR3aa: CASSFRDGGSYEQYF
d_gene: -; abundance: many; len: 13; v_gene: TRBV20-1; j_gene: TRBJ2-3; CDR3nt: TGCAGTGCGAGGGTGGTAGCGGCCGATACGCAGTATTTT; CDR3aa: CSARVVAADTQYF
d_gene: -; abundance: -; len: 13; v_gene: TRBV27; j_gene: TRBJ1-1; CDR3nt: TGTGCCAGCAGTGGAATGGGGCACGCTGAAGCTTTCTTT; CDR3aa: CASSGMGHAEAFF
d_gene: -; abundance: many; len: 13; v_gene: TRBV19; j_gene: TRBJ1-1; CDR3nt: TGTGCCAGTAGCCCCGGGGGGAACACTGAAGCTTTCTTT; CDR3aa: CASSPGGNTEAFF
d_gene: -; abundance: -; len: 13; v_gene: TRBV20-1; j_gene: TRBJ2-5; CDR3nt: TGCAGTGCTAGAGATCCGGAGGGAGAGACCCAGTACTTC; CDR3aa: CSARDPEGETQYF
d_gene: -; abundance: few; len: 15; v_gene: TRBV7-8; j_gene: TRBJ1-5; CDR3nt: TGTGCCAGCAGCCCTACAGGGTCCGGCAATCAGCCCCAGCATTTT; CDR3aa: CASSPTGSGNQPQHF
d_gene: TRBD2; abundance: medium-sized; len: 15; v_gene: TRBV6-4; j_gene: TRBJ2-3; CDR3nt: TGTGCCAGCAGTGACTCGCGGGAGGCCACAGATACGCAGTATTTT; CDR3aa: CASSDSREATDTQYF
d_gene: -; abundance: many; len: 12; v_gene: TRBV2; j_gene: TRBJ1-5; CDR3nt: TGTGCCAGCGGAACAAGCAATCAGCCCCAGCATTTT; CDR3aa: CASGTSNQPQHF
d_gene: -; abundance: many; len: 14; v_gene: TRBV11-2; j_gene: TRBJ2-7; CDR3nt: TGTGCCAGCACACCACGGACCGCGGTTGTGCGGCAGTACTTC; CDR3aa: CASTPRTAVVRQYF
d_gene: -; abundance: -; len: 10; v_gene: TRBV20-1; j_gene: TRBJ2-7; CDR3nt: TGCAGTGCTTCTTCCAACGAGCAGTACTTC; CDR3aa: CSASSNEQYF
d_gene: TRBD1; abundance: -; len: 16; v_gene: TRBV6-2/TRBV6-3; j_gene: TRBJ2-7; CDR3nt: TGTGCCAGCAGTTACTCGGACAGGGCGGTCGCCTACGAGCAGTACTTC; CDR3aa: CASSYSDRAVAYEQYF
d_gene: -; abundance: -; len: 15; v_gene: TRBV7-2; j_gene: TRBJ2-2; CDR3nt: TGTGCCAGCAGCTTAGACGGCAGAAACACCGGGGAGCTGTTTTTT; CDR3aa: CASSLDGRNTGELFF
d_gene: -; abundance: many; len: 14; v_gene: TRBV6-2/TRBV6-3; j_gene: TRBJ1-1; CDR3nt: TGTGCCAGCAGCAGGGACGGGGTAGTATCTGAAGCTTTCTTT; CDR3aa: CASSRDGVVSEAFF